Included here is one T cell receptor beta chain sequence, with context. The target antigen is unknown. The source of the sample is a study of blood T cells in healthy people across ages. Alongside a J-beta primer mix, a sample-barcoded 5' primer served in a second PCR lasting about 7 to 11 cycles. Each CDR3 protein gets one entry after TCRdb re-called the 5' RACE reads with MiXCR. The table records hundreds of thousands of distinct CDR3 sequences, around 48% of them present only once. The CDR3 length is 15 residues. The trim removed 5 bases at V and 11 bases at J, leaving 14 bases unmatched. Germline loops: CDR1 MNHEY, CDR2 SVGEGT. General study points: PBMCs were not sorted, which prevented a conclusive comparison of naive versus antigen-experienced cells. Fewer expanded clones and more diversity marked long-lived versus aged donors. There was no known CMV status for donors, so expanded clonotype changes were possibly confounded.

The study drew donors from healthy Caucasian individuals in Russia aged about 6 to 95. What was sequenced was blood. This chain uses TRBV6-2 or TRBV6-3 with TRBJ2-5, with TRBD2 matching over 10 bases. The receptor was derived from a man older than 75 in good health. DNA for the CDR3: TGTGCCAGCAGTGACAACACTAGCGGGACTCGGAAGCAGTACTTC. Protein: CASSDNTSGTRKQYF.